This TCR beta chain was sequenced during a study of OX40 agonist ivuxolimab in advanced cancers. Notes on this clone: Its specificity is unknown.

The repertoire was sequenced with immunoSEQ multiplex PCR; TCRdb's copy has only in-frame clones and lacks some. The sample shows approximately 60,000 clones, around 77% of them seen only once. Study-level findings and limits: Clonal expansion from baseline to week 6 occurred in both CD4+ and CD8+ T cells.

The receptor comes from an adult with an advanced solid tumor such as melanoma, head and neck, liver or kidney cancer. The source was CD4+ or CD8+ T cells sorted from blood, collected in a trial of the OX40 agonist ivuxolimab.

The CDR3 spells CASSSPRQFYGYTF. CDR3 bases: TGTGCCAGCAGTTCCCCCAGACAGTTCTATGGCTACACCTTC. This rearrangement joins TRBV28 to TRBJ1-2; a weak D match, TRBD1 (5 bases). The germline V gene encodes CDR1 MDHEN and CDR2 SYDVKM. The CDR3 totals 14 residues. Trimming stripped 4 bases from V and 4 bases from J, with 13 bases between.